The 15 T cell receptor beta chains below come from one sample, sequenced in a study of blood T cell repertoires in COVID-19. Profiling relied on immunoSEQ multiplex PCR, and the TCRdb table lists in-frame clones only, not all of them. The table records 240,000 or so clones, roughly 86% of them present only once. The specimen was peripheral blood. Receptors were obtained from a woman in her thirties who had recovered from COVID-19.

The chain carries TRBV14 and TRBJ2-1, with D perhaps matching TRBD2 (5 bases). The V end was cut by 0 bases, the J end by 3 bases, with 12 bases between. The germline V gene encodes CDR1 SGHDN and CDR2 FVKESK. The CDR3 has 16 amino acids. In DNA form, the CDR3 reads TGTGCCAGCAGCCAAGACCGGGGTGCGGTCTACAATGAGCAGTTCTTC. It is translated as CASSQDRGAVYNEQFF.

The chain couples TRBV12-2 to TRBJ2-4; TRBD2, the table's D call, was not compared with the DNA. TRBV12-2 is annotated as a pseudogene. This CDR3 region has 16 residues. This CDR3 is CASRLTRTVAKNIQYF. DNA of the CDR3: TGTGCAAGTCGCTTAACGCGAACTGTAGCCAAAAACATTCAGTACTTC.

The CDR3 nucleotides are TGTGCCAGCAGCCACCCCGTGGGGCGGGGGGCCTACAATGAGCAGTTCTTC. Translation gives CASSHPVGRGAYNEQFF. The chain recombines TRBV14 with TRBJ2-1; 8 bases map to TRBD2. The CDR3 is made up of 17 amino acids. V lost 3 bases, J lost 2 bases, and 9 bases stayed unmatched. Germline CDR1 and CDR2: SGHDN and FVKESK.

Regarding this clone: The same CDR3 is also encoded by other DNA sequences in this sample. This chain joins TRBV5-4 and TRBJ2-3; a possible D gene is TRBD1 (5 bases). The V and J ends lost 0 bases and 1 base respectively, with 9 bases between them. Germline-derived CDR1 and CDR2 are SGHNT and YYREEE (reference sequence). There are 15 residues in the CDR3. The CDR3 sequence: CASSLGGPGTDTQYF. CDR3 DNA sequence: TGTGCCAGCAGCTTGGGGGGCCCGGGCACAGATACGCAGTATTTT.

The sample holds many counts of this clone. The chain links TRBV3-1 (or the pseudogene TRBV3-2) to TRBJ2-7; TRBD2 aligns across 7 bases. The CDR3 totals 14 residues. Germline values: CDR1 LGHDT, CDR2 YNNKEL (reference sequence). V was clipped by 2 bases and J by 5 bases; unmatched bases: 6. The CDR3 coding sequence is TGTGCCAGCAGCCAATCCAGCGGGGCCCACGAGCAGTACTTC. It codes for CASSQSSGAHEQYF.

This clone occurred once. This rearrangement joins TRBV6-6 to TRBJ2-7; TRBD1 is a possible D gene (6 bases). This CDR3 contains 14 residues. CDR1 is MNHNY and CDR2 is SVGAGI in the germline V gene (reference sequence). V was trimmed by 2 bases and J by 4 bases, leaving 12 bases between them. The CDR3 here is CASSYRDKQYEQYF. CDR3 nucleotide sequence: TGTGCCAGCAGTTACCGGGACAAGCAATACGAGCAGTACTTC.

The table lists this clone with a count of one. This CDR3 is CASSLVWRGRTNYGYTF. The DNA for the CDR3 is TGCGCCAGCAGCCTCGTGTGGAGAGGGCGGACCAACTATGGCTACACCTTC. J is TRBJ1-2 and V is TRBV4-3; D is unclear. The germline V and J ends were trimmed by 4 bases and 2 bases, with 20 bases remaining between them. The CDR3 consists of 17 residues. CDR1 and CDR2 from the germline V gene are LGHNA and YSLEER.

The chain is built from TRBV4-1 and TRBJ2-3; TRBD2 matches at 12 bases. The CDR3 spans 19 residues. Germline lookup yields CDR1 MGHRA and CDR2 YSYEKL. Germline trimming cut 4 bases from V and 0 bases from J; bases unmatched to any gene: 11. This CDR3 reads CASSPSSGGDAPSTDTQYF. The DNA of the CDR3 is TGCGCCAGCAGCCCTTCTAGCGGGGGGGACGCCCCTAGCACAGATACGCAGTATTTT.

The chain combines TRBV9 with TRBJ2-3; weak D call: TRBD1 (5 bases). Deletions cut 6 bases from V and 4 bases from J, with 12 bases between. CDR1 and CDR2 (germline): SGDLS, YYNGEE. The CDR3 has 13 residues. This chain's CDR3 is CASTTQGSDTQYF. In DNA, the CDR3 is TGTGCCAGCACCACCCAGGGATCAGATACGCAGTATTTT.

This clone was counted once. This chain uses TRBV12-5 with TRBJ1-1; no clear D gene. Between the trimmed V and J ends, which lost 3 bases and 5 bases, there was a span of 7 bases. The length of the CDR3 is 12 residues. Germline CDR1 is LGHNT and CDR2 is FRNRAP. CDR3 coding DNA: TGTGCTAGTGGTTTAGGGAGTACTGAAGCTTTCTTT. This gives the protein CASGLGSTEAFF.

The chain employs TRBV29-1 and TRBJ1-1; TRBD1 is a possible D gene (5 bases). The CDR3 runs to 12 residues. CDR1 is SQVTM and CDR2 is ANQGSEA in the germline V gene. V was clipped by 1 base and J by 10 bases, with 13 bases between them. CDR3 sequence (DNA): TGCAGCGTTGAAGTCATGGTCCAGGGAGCTTTCTTT. Protein sequence: CSVEVMVQGAFF.

This rearrangement joins TRBV21-1 to TRBJ2-7; no check of the table's D call, TRBD1, against the DNA was made. TRBV21-1 is shown as a pseudogene. The CDR3 length is 18 residues. CDR3 sequence (DNA): TGTGCCAGCAGCAAATCGGAAGGGACAGGGGCCAGCTCCTACGAGCAGTACTTC. It translates to CASSKSEGTGASSYEQYF.

The DNA for the CDR3 is TGTGCCAGCAGCTTCCGTCCCCTAGCGGAGGGCTCCTACAATGAGCAGTTCTTC. Its protein is CASSFRPLAEGSYNEQFF. V usage is TRBV7-3 and J usage is TRBJ2-1; 7 bases match TRBD2. The V and J ends lost 3 bases and 0 bases, in that order; junction bases with no gene match: 11. The germline V gene encodes CDR1 SGHTA and CDR2 FQGTGA. The CDR3 loop spans 18 amino acids.

This clone was found once. Within the sample, other DNA sequences also encode this same CDR3. The chain links TRBV6-5 to TRBJ1-1, with 9 bases identical to TRBD1. The CDR3 is 14 residues long. With 6 bases clipped from V and 3 bases from J, the junction kept 5 bases outside the gene matches. Per germline, CDR1 MNHEY and CDR2 SVGAGI. CDR3 bases: TGTGCCAGCAGCCCGGACAGGGGCGACACTGAAGCTTTCTTT. Translating it yields CASSPDRGDTEAFF.

Regarding this clone: At the DNA level, this CDR3 is encoded by other sequences in the same sample as well. The V gene is TRBV5-1, the J gene TRBJ2-5, with 11 bases fitting TRBD2. From germline, CDR1 is SGHRS and CDR2 YFSETQ. V shed 3 bases, J shed 4 bases, and the junction held 2 bases outside the gene matches. The CDR3 spans 14 residues. The CDR3 spells CASSSGTSGETQYF. DNA of the CDR3: TGCGCCAGCAGCTCGGGGACTAGCGGAGAGACCCAGTACTTC.